Detailed here is one T cell receptor beta chain. J was trimmed by 5 bases and V by 4 bases; bases with no gene match: 9. Germline lookup yields CDR1 SGHAT and CDR2 FQNNGV. The CDR3 totals 17 residues. The sample comes from a study of blood T cell repertoires in COVID-19. Across the study: COVID-19 samples, acute and convalescent, were from the United States, Italy and Spain. T cells, B-cell-depleted T cells, or PBMCs provided the cDNA or gDNA that served as material.

Source study methods: Amplification from reference gene primers served as the basis for estimated nucleated cell counts. Sequenced by immunoSEQ multiplex PCR; TCRdb stores in-frame clones only, minus some. V and J calls and clone size follow that table, whereas D and trimming were derived from the DNA. The repertoire holds around 61,000 clones, with approximately 90% as singletons. This chain joins TRBV11-2 and TRBJ2-1; 12 bases fit TRBD2. The clonotype comes from a man aged 50 or older with active COVID-19. Sample: peripheral blood. CDR3 residues: CASSSMAGTSGHNEQFF. CDR3 DNA sequence: TGTGCCAGCAGCTCCATGGCGGGGACTAGCGGGCACAATGAGCAGTTCTTC.